Each of the 31 T cell receptor beta chains below was sequenced from the same sample in a study of blood T cell repertoires in COVID-19. Sequenced by immunoSEQ multiplex PCR; TCRdb stores in-frame clones only, minus some. The data show over 200,000 clones, about nine tenths seen once. The sequenced sample consisted of peripheral blood. These receptors were taken from a man aged 25 to 40 with COVID-19, enrolled during active disease.

The CDR3 protein is CASSQDLMASGGGQLFF. CDR3 DNA sequence: TGTGCCAGCAGCCAAGATTTGATGGCTAGCGGGGGGGGGCAGCTGTTTTTT. The chain recombines TRBV4-2 with TRBJ2-2; 12 positions match TRBD2. The CDR3 spans 17 residues. The germline CDR1 and CDR2 sequences are LGHNA and YNFKEQ. Trimming at V came to 0 bases and at J to 12 bases, leaving 11 bases not matched to a gene.

The rearrangement joins TRBV4-3 to TRBJ1-6; 9 bases are shared with TRBD1. V lost 4 bases and J lost 8; bases outside the gene matches: 12. From germline, CDR1 is LGHNA and CDR2 YSLEER. The CDR3 consists of 17 residues. For the CDR3, the DNA is TGCGCCAGCAGCCCCCGGGACAGGGAGGAGATGGATTCACCCCTCCACTTT. It encodes CASSPRDREEMDSPLHF.

This chain uses TRBV12-5 with TRBJ1-1; TRBD1 aligns across 9 bases. CDR3 size: 16 residues. V shed 3 bases and J 1 base; nucleotides not matched to a gene: 6. CDR1 is LGHNT and CDR2 is FRNRAP in the germline V gene. CDR3 protein: CASGFGTGGRNTEAFF. The CDR3 bases are TGTGCTAGTGGTTTTGGTACAGGGGGCAGGAACACTGAAGCTTTCTTT.

The table lists this clone with a count of one. The chain carries TRBV5-4 and TRBJ1-5, with 10 nucleotides matching TRBD1. CDR1 is SGHNT, CDR2 YYREEE, per germline (reference sequence). V was clipped by 4 bases and J by 4 bases; unmatched bases: 8. CDR3 length: 16 residues. The DNA of the CDR3 is TGTGCCAGCAGCGTTACCGGGACAGGGGATAATCAGCCCCAGCATTTT. Its translation is CASSVTGTGDNQPQHF.

V gene TRBV6-5 combines with J gene TRBJ2-5, with D tentatively TRBD2 (6 bases). The CDR3 is 14 amino acids. Deletions cut 5 bases from V and 5 bases from J, with 15 bases between. Germline V gene sequence: CDR1 MNHEY, CDR2 SVGAGI. This CDR3 reads CASSQVPGGETQYF. DNA of the CDR3: TGTGCCAGCAGTCAGGTGCCCGGAGGGGAGACCCAGTACTTC.

The chain joins TRBV6-5 to TRBJ1-5; 7 nucleotides align to TRBD1. CDR3 length: 13 amino acids. J lost 6 bases, V lost 5 bases, and 4 bases had no gene match. The germline V gene has CDR1 MNHEY and CDR2 SVGAGI. Here the CDR3 reads CASSTYRGQPQHF. The DNA for the CDR3 is TGTGCCAGCAGTACGTACAGGGGTCAGCCCCAGCATTTT.

This clone was found a few times. V gene TRBV28 combines with J gene TRBJ2-4; D perhaps matches TRBD2 (6 bases). V gave up 2 bases and J gave up 8 bases, with 13 bases separating them. Germline CDR1 reads MDHEN; CDR2 reads SYDVKM. This CDR3 has 14 residues. CDR3 DNA sequence: TGTGCCAGCAGTTTACGAATACCGGGAGACATTCAGTACTTC. Translating it yields CASSLRIPGDIQYF.

Here the CDR3 reads CASSPGRGHEQYF. The CDR3 region has the DNA TGTGCCAGCTCACCAGGCAGGGGACACGAGCAGTACTTC. The J gene is TRBJ2-7, the V gene TRBV18; a weak D match, TRBD1 (6 bases). V was trimmed by 2 bases and J by 5 bases, leaving 10 bases between them. The CDR3 contains 13 residues. CDR1 KGHSH and CDR2 LQKENI come from the germline V gene.

The V call is TRBV5-4, the J call TRBJ2-7; 8 bases are shared with TRBD2. Germline-derived CDR1 and CDR2 are SGHNT and YYREEE (reference sequence). Losses at the gene ends were 4 bases for V and 4 bases for J; bases not matched to a gene: 10. The CDR3 has 15 residues. The chain's CDR3 is CASSPQAGERYEQYF. The CDR3 bases are TGTGCCAGCAGCCCCCAAGCGGGAGAAAGGTACGAGCAGTACTTC.

The chain recombines TRBV29-1 with TRBJ1-2; D call uncertain. V lost 0 bases to trimming and J lost 2 bases, with 16 bases between them. Looked up from germline, CDR1 is SQVTM and CDR2 is ANQGSEA. The CDR3 contains 16 residues. CDR3 in amino acids: CSVEEHREPKNYGYTF. Written as DNA, the CDR3 is TGCAGCGTTGAAGAGCACCGGGAACCTAAAAACTATGGCTACACCTTC.

The rearrangement uses TRBV15 and TRBJ1-2; 10 bases are shared with TRBD1. Germline V gives CDR1 LNHNV, CDR2 YYDKDF (reference sequence). CDR3 length: 15 amino acids. Losses at the gene ends were 0 bases for V and 8 bases for J; bases not matched to a gene: 6. The CDR3 spells CATSRDLGQGHGYTF. Written as DNA, the CDR3 is TGTGCCACCAGCAGAGATCTGGGACAGGGGCACGGCTACACCTTC. The variable domain in full, with the rest retrieved from reference TRBV15 and TRBJ1-2, is DAMVIQNPRYQVTQFGKPVTLSCSQTLNHNVMYWYQQKSSQAPKLLFHYYDKDFNNEADTPDNFQSRRPNTSFCFLDIRSPGLGDTAMYLCATSRDLGQGHGYTFGSGTRLTVV.

V usage is TRBV5-4 and J usage is TRBJ2-7, with TRBD2 matching 11 bases. This CDR3 is 15 amino acids long. The junction had 7 bases not matched to a gene; V was cut back by 4 bases and J by 4 bases. Germline CDR1 is SGHNT and CDR2 is YYREEE (reference sequence). CDR3 loop: CASSMTSGKSYEQYF. The CDR3 DNA reads TGTGCCAGCAGCATGACTAGCGGGAAATCATACGAGCAGTACTTC.

The V call is TRBV28, the J call TRBJ2-7, with 10 bases identical to TRBD1. Germline CDR1 is MDHEN and CDR2 is SYDVKM. With 4 bases clipped from V and 5 bases from J, the junction kept 5 bases outside the gene matches. The CDR3 length is 14 residues. The CDR3 is CASSWDRGYHEQYF. DNA of the CDR3: TGTGCCAGCAGTTGGGACAGGGGTTACCACGAGCAGTACTTC.

V is TRBV2 and J is TRBJ1-1, with TRBD1 matching 9 bases. Germline CDR1 SNHLY, CDR2 FYNNEI. CDR3 size: 18 residues. V shed 4 bases, J shed 0 bases, and the junction held 12 bases outside the gene matches. CDR3 sequence: CASSGDRALTLMNTEAFF. CDR3 DNA: TGTGCCAGCAGTGGGGACAGGGCCCTTACTCTCATGAACACTGAAGCTTTCTTT.

The chain combines TRBV19 with TRBJ1-1, with 10 nucleotides matching TRBD1. The junction had 13 bases not matched to a gene; V was cut back by 5 bases and J by 4 bases. In germline, CDR1 is LNHDA, CDR2 SQIVND (reference sequence). This CDR3 has 17 residues. The DNA for the CDR3 is TGTGCCAGTAGTCCCGGGACAGGGGCGTCAGGTAGCACTGAAGCTTTCTTT. Protein sequence: CASSPGTGASGSTEAFF.

The rearrangement uses TRBV19 and TRBJ2-7; 9 bases line up with TRBD1. V shed 7 bases, J shed 3 bases, and the junction held 7 bases outside the gene matches. The CDR3 runs 14 residues. CDR1 is LNHDA, CDR2 SQIVND, per germline (reference sequence). The DNA of the CDR3 is TGTGCCAGTACCTCGGGACAGGGAAGCTACGAGCAGTACTTC. This translates into CASTSGQGSYEQYF.

V and J are TRBV25-1 and TRBJ1-2; tentatively, D is TRBD1 (5 bases). The CDR3 has 14 residues. Trimming took off 3 bases at V and 6 bases at J, with 14 bases between the two ends. CDR1 and CDR2 (germline): MGHDK, SYGVNS. CDR3 DNA: TGTGCCAGCAGTGAGGTTGGGGGAGGGAATGGCTACACCTTC. Its protein product is CASSEVGGGNGYTF.

This clone was seen a single time. This sequence joins TRBV11-2 and TRBJ2-1; TRBD2 matches 8 bases. There are 16 residues in the CDR3. CDR1 is SGHAT and CDR2 is FQNNGV in the germline V gene. Germline trimming cut 5 bases from V and 8 bases from J; bases unmatched to any gene: 14. CDR3 region: CASSPHGAGGSDEQFF. The CDR3 coding sequence is TGTGCCAGCAGCCCACACGGCGCGGGGGGAAGCGATGAGCAGTTCTTC.

The chain employs TRBV28 and TRBJ2-4; tentatively, D is TRBD2 (6 bases). CDR1 and CDR2 from the germline V gene are MDHEN and SYDVKM. CDR3 length: 15 residues. Trimming took off 4 bases at V and 3 bases at J, with 13 bases between the two ends. CDR3 coding DNA: TGTGCCAGCAGTTCCCCCGGGGGACTCAAAAACATTCAGTACTTC. It codes for CASSSPGGLKNIQYF.

The rearrangement uses TRBV10-3 and TRBJ2-1; the match to TRBD1 covers 9 bases. The CDR3 runs 14 residues. Per germline, CDR1 ENHRY and CDR2 SYGVKD. V trimming: 1 base; J trimming: 10 bases; junction bases outside the gene matches: 5. In DNA, the CDR3 is TGTGCCATCAGTGAGTGGGACAGGGAACACGAGCAGTTCTTC. Residues: CAISEWDREHEQFF.

The chain is built from TRBV6-1 and TRBJ2-5; tentative D call: TRBD1 (5 bases). The V gene's germline CDR1 is MNHNS and CDR2 SASEGT. The CDR3 has 14 amino acids. V lost 3 bases, J lost 1 base, and 9 bases lay in between. The DNA for the CDR3 is TGTGCCAGCAGTGAGGGGCCTTCCCAAGAGACCCAGTACTTC. It yields the protein CASSEGPSQETQYF.

As to this clone: Sequence at one end of the junction differs from germline and may be a read error. The chain carries TRBV7-9 and TRBJ2-7, with D maybe TRBD2 (5 bases). There are 11 residues in the CDR3. The V gene's germline CDR1 is SEHNR and CDR2 FQNEAQ (reference sequence). CDR3 loop: CATSVGVEQYF. For the CDR3, the DNA is TGTGCCACCAGCGTCGGGGTGGAGCAGTACTTC.

This chain connects TRBV7-6 to TRBJ1-1, with D possibly being TRBD1 (5 bases). Trimming took 5 bases from V and 7 from J, leaving 11 bases between them. The CDR3 extends over 12 amino acids. CDR1 is SGHVS, CDR2 FNYEAQ, per germline. This CDR3 is CASSLDSREAFF. The CDR3 region has the DNA TGTGCCAGCAGCCTTGACAGCCGTGAAGCTTTCTTT.

This rearrangement joins TRBV11-1 to TRBJ1-5; D is undetermined. The V end was cut by 5 bases, the J end by 7 bases, with 18 bases between. CDR3 length equals 15 residues. CDR1 and CDR2 from the germline V gene are SGHAT and FQDESV (reference sequence). DNA of the CDR3: TGTGCCAGCAGCCCCGCGAAAGGGAGGAACCAGCCCCAGCATTTT. This sequence encodes CASSPAKGRNQPQHF. The variable domain in full, with the rest retrieved from reference TRBV11-1 and TRBJ1-5, is EAEVAQSPRYKITEKSQAVAFWCDPISGHATLYWYRQILGQGPELLVQFQDESVVDDSQLPKDRFSAERLKGVDSTLKIQPAELGDSAMYLCASSPAKGRNQPQHFGDGTRLSIL.

The rearrangement links TRBV3-1 (or the pseudogene TRBV3-2) to TRBJ1-2, with 7 bases matching TRBD1. The CDR3 runs 13 residues. CDR1 LGHDT and CDR2 YNNKEL come from the germline V gene (reference sequence). Trimming removed 3 bases from V and 4 bases from J; junction bases left unmatched: 2. In nucleotides, the CDR3 is TGTGCCAGCAGCCAGAGGGACAGCTATGGCTACACCTTC. It is translated as CASSQRDSYGYTF.

The gene calls are TRBV24-1 and TRBJ1-5, with 10 bases lining up with TRBD1. The V gene end was trimmed by 4 bases and the J gene end by 6 bases; junction bases not matched to a gene: 5. Per germline, CDR1 KGHDR and CDR2 SFDVKD. The CDR3 sequence is 15 residues long. Here the CDR3 DNA reads TGTGCCACCAGTGAATCCCGGACAGGGGGTCAGCCCCAGCATTTT. Encoded protein: CATSESRTGGQPQHF.

The rearrangement uses TRBV19 and TRBJ1-1; perhaps TRBD1 as D (5 bases). Trimming took off 8 bases at V and 1 base at J, with 11 bases between the two ends. CDR1 LNHDA and CDR2 SQIVND come from the germline V gene (reference sequence). The CDR3 is made up of 13 amino acids. CDR3 loop: CASSYTGNTEAFF. The CDR3 DNA reads TGTGCCAGTTCTTATACAGGGAACACTGAAGCTTTCTTT.

This chain joins TRBV2 and TRBJ2-1, with D maybe TRBD2 (6 bases). The germline V gene has CDR1 SNHLY and CDR2 FYNNEI. V was shortened by 9 bases and J by 1 base, with 13 bases between the two germline ends. The CDR3 has 14 residues. For the CDR3, the DNA is TGTGCCAGTCCCCGGGAGCGTTCCTACAATGAGCAGTTCTTC. Amino acids: CASPRERSYNEQFF.

The chain couples TRBV5-1 to TRBJ2-2; the D gene is possibly TRBD1 (5 bases). The CDR3 consists of 14 residues. V shed 2 bases and J shed 5 bases, with 10 bases lying between them. Germline-derived CDR1 and CDR2 are SGHRS and YFSETQ. The CDR3 loop reads CASSFQGVTGELFF. CDR3 coding DNA: TGCGCCAGCAGCTTCCAGGGTGTAACCGGGGAGCTGTTTTTT.

The chain recombines TRBV19 with TRBJ2-1; TRBD1 matches at 9 bases. The CDR3 has 17 amino acids. J was trimmed by 5 bases and V by 4 bases; bases with no gene match: 12. Looked up from germline, CDR1 is LNHDA and CDR2 is SQIVND (reference sequence). In DNA form, the CDR3 reads TGTGCCAGTAGTACGGGACAGGGTAATTGGGCCAACAATGAGCAGTTCTTC. Translating it yields CASSTGQGNWANNEQFF.

The chain joins TRBV6-5 to TRBJ2-7; 7 nucleotides line up with TRBD1. In germline, CDR1 is MNHEY, CDR2 SVGAGI. The CDR3 loop spans 14 amino acids. The junction had 4 bases not matched to a gene; V was cut back by 4 bases and J by 1 base. The CDR3 coding sequence is TGTGCCAGCAGTTCGGACAGGAGTTCCTACGAGCAGTACTTC. Its protein is CASSSDRSSYEQYF.